The 22 T cell receptor beta chains reported below all come from one sample, sequenced in a study of blood T cell repertoires in COVID-19. Sequencing was performed with immunoSEQ multiplex PCR; in TCRdb, only in-frame clones are kept and a portion is missing. The sample records 400,000 to 550,000 clones, roughly 87% being singletons. Material: PBMCs or T cells enriched from blood (not recorded which). The receptors shown here come from a woman between 18 and 29 years old with acute COVID-19.

The V call is TRBV4-3, the J call TRBJ1-5; no firm D call. This CDR3 has 15 residues. The V gene's germline CDR1 is LGHNA and CDR2 YSLEER. The ends were cut back, 0 bases at V and 6 bases at J, with 12 bases in the middle. The CDR3 here is CASSQDMQAGQPQHF. CDR3 nucleotides: TGCGCCAGCAGCCAAGATATGCAGGCAGGTCAGCCCCAGCATTTT.

The DNA of the CDR3 is TGTGCCAGCAGTGAATTGAAGGACCGGGGGGGAAAACTGTTTTTT. Its protein is CASSELKDRGGKLFF. V and J are TRBV25-1 and TRBJ1-4, with D perhaps TRBD1 (5 bases). Germline assignment: CDR1 MGHDK and CDR2 SYGVNS. V was trimmed by 1 base and J by 10 bases, leaving 16 bases between them. There are 15 residues in the CDR3.

This clone was seen just once. DNA of the CDR3: TGTGCCTGGAGTCAACCCTATAGCAATCAGCCCCAGCATTTT. Its translation is CAWSQPYSNQPQHF. The V gene is TRBV30, the J gene TRBJ1-5; D not resolved. Germline CDR1 is GTSNPN and CDR2 is SVGIG (reference sequence). This CDR3 spans 14 amino acids. Deletions cut 2 bases from V and 0 bases from J, with 8 bases between.

The genes are TRBV29-1 and TRBJ1-2; TRBD1 is a possible D gene (6 bases). The CDR3 extends over 12 amino acids. Germline values: CDR1 SQVTM, CDR2 ANQGSEA. The germline V and J ends were trimmed by 4 bases and 4 bases, with 10 bases remaining between them. CDR3 region: CSVGQAIYGYTF. CDR3 nucleotide sequence: TGCAGCGTTGGACAGGCTATCTATGGCTACACCTTC. Together with reference TRBV29-1 and TRBJ1-2, the CDR3 gives the full variable domain: SAVISQKPSRDICQRGTSLTIQCQVDSQVTMMFWYRQQPGQSLTLIATANQGSEATYESGFVIDKFPISRPNLTFSTLTVSNMSPEDSSIYLCSVGQAIYGYTFGSGTRLTVV.

V and J are TRBV28 and TRBJ1-5; no clear D. The CDR3 runs to 13 residues. V gave up 7 bases and J gave up 7 bases, with 14 bases separating them. Germline V gene lookup returns CDR1 MDHEN and CDR2 SYDVKM. CDR3 DNA: TGTGCCAGCACCGCGGCCCCTGCGCAGCCCCAGCATTTT. The encoded protein is CASTAAPAQPQHF.

Concerning this clone itself: Sequence at one end of the junction differs from germline and may be a read error. The chain joins TRBV30 to TRBJ2-2; 8 nucleotides match TRBD2. CDR3 length equals 13 residues. CDR1 is GTSNPN, CDR2 SVGIG, per germline (reference sequence). The CDR3 DNA reads as TGTCCCTGCGGACCAGCGGGAGTTGGGGAGCTGTTTTTT. It encodes CPCGPAGVGELFF.

This clone was seen only a few times. The rearrangement links TRBV30 to TRBJ1-5, with 9 bases lining up with TRBD1. The length of the CDR3 is 14 residues. The germline CDR1 and CDR2 sequences are GTSNPN and SVGIG (reference sequence). V dropped 3 bases and J dropped 7; count of bases not matched to a gene: 7. The CDR3: CAWSRQGGLQPQHF. The CDR3 DNA sequence: TGTGCCTGGAGCCGACAGGGGGGGTTGCAGCCCCAGCATTTT.

The chain has TRBV4-1 and TRBJ2-7; a weak D match, TRBD2 (6 bases). Germline-derived CDR1 and CDR2 are MGHRA and YSYEKL. Trimming shortened V by 1 base and J by 2 bases, and 21 bases separated the two germline ends. This CDR3 is built from 18 residues. CDR3 nucleotides: TGCGCCAGCAGCCAAGGTACTGTACCGGGGACGGGAGCCTACGAGCAGTACTTC. Protein: CASSQGTVPGTGAYEQYF.

The V gene is TRBV2, the J gene TRBJ1-4; D might be TRBD1 (5 bases). Germline CDR1 reads SNHLY; CDR2 reads FYNNEI. V was shortened by 6 bases and J by 0 bases, with 17 bases between the two germline ends. This CDR3 is built from 17 residues. Here the CDR3 reads CASRLGLSLTTNEKLFF. The CDR3 nucleotides read TGTGCCAGCAGACTGGGACTTAGCCTCACAACTAATGAAAAACTGTTTTTT. Supplemented by reference TRBV2 and TRBJ1-4, the full variable domain reads EPEVTQTPSHQVTQMGQEVILRCVPISNHLYFYWYRQILGQKVEFLVSFYNNEISEKSEIFDDQFSVERPDGSNFTLKIRSTKLEDSAMYFCASRLGLSLTTNEKLFFGSGTQLSVL.

The CDR3 spells CASSSPGQGAAGQYF. CDR3 coding DNA: TGTGCCAGCAGTTCACCGGGACAGGGGGCTGCGGGGCAGTACTTC. V gene TRBV6-5 combines with J gene TRBJ2-7; 12 bases match TRBD1. This CDR3 comprises 15 residues. Germline CDR1 reads MNHEY; CDR2 reads SVGAGI. J lost 9 bases, V lost 4 bases, and 10 bases had no gene match.

V gene TRBV29-1 combines with J gene TRBJ2-7; TRBD1 matches 8 bases. The CDR3 totals 14 residues. Germline V gene sequence: CDR1 SQVTM, CDR2 ANQGSEA. J gave up 6 bases and V 4 bases, and 11 bases lay outside the gene matches. The CDR3 sequence: CSVVGTGVLAEQYF. The CDR3 DNA follows: TGCAGCGTTGTCGGGACAGGAGTTCTGGCCGAGCAGTACTTC.

The count of this clone is one. The chain recombines TRBV27 with TRBJ1-2, with a possible D match to TRBD1 (6 bases). Germline V lookup: CDR1 MNHEY, CDR2 SMNVEV (reference sequence). The CDR3 contains 16 residues. Trimming stripped 6 bases from V and 7 bases from J, with 24 bases between. CDR3 nucleotide sequence: TGTGCCAGCAGGAGAAATGTCCGGGGGGCTGCTGGTGGCTACACCTTC. Its protein is CASRRNVRGAAGGYTF.

V gene TRBV6-2 or TRBV6-3 combines with J gene TRBJ1-2; D gene ambiguous. Looked up from germline, CDR1 is MNHEY and CDR2 is SVGEGT. The CDR3 consists of 14 residues. Trimming cost V 6 bases and J 4 bases, with 15 bases left between them. This chain's CDR3 is CASSARLRSYGYTF. In nucleotides, the CDR3 is TGTGCCAGCAGCGCGCGACTCAGATCCTATGGCTACACCTTC.

About this clone: At the DNA level, this CDR3 is encoded by other sequences in the same sample as well. V is TRBV5-4 and J is TRBJ2-5; 11 bases are shared with TRBD2. Germline loops: CDR1 SGHNT, CDR2 YYREEE (reference sequence). The length of the CDR3 is 14 residues. With 3 bases clipped from V and 3 bases from J, the junction kept 1 base outside the gene matches. The CDR3, as DNA: TGTGCCAGCAGCTCGGGACTAGCGGAAGAGACCCAGTACTTC. Encoded protein: CASSSGLAEETQYF.

The chain joins TRBV29-1 to TRBJ2-6; TRBD1 matches 8 bases. With V trimmed by 5 bases and J by 2 bases, 8 bases remained unmatched. Germline V gene sequence: CDR1 SQVTM, CDR2 ANQGSEA. There are 16 residues in the CDR3. CDR3 nucleotides: TGCAGCGTTCTCGCAGGGGGCAAGGCTGGGGCCAACGTCCTGACTTTC. The encoded protein is CSVLAGGKAGANVLTF.

The chain is built from TRBV18 and TRBJ2-7; D may be TRBD1 (5 bases). Germline CDR1 is KGHSH and CDR2 is LQKENI. The V and J ends lost 3 bases and 5 bases respectively, with 14 bases between them. This CDR3 region has 14 residues. This chain's CDR3 is CASSPAPKGHEQYF. CDR3 sequence (DNA): TGTGCCAGCTCACCGGCTCCAAAGGGGCACGAGCAGTACTTC.

The rearrangement links TRBV29-1 to TRBJ1-1; D might be TRBD1 (5 bases). Trimming cost V 6 bases and J 5 bases, with 13 bases left between them. CDR3 length: 12 amino acids. Germline V gene sequence: CDR1 SQVTM, CDR2 ANQGSEA. The CDR3 DNA follows: TGCAGCGTGAACGGGGGACGGACTGAAGCTTTCTTT. As protein: CSVNGGRTEAFF. The entire variable domain, with the rest obtained from reference TRBV29-1 and TRBJ1-1, is as follows: SAVISQKPSRDICQRGTSLTIQCQVDSQVTMMFWYRQQPGQSLTLIATANQGSEATYESGFVIDKFPISRPNLTFSTLTVSNMSPEDSSIYLCSVNGGRTEAFFGQGTRLTVV.

The chain employs TRBV5-5 and TRBJ1-1; TRBD1 matches at 8 bases. The CDR3 sequence is 16 residues long. Germline CDR1 is SGHKS and CDR2 is YYEKEE (reference sequence). Trimming cost V 0 bases and J 1 base; bases outside gene matches: 5. The chain's CDR3 is CASSLVTGQANTEAFF. CDR3 DNA sequence: TGTGCCAGCAGCTTGGTTACGGGACAGGCGAACACTGAAGCTTTCTTT.

The chain has TRBV7-8 and TRBJ2-1, with 7 bases aligning to TRBD2. Germline V lookup: CDR1 SGHVS, CDR2 FQNEAQ. CDR3 length: 17 amino acids. V lost 5 bases to trimming and J lost 0 bases; unmatched junction nucleotides: 10. In DNA, the CDR3 is TGTGCCAGCAGCGATAGGAGAGCGGGAAGCTCCTACAATGAGCAGTTCTTC. Residues: CASSDRRAGSSYNEQFF.

The chain joins TRBV7-6 to TRBJ2-7, with D possibly matching TRBD2 (6 bases). Germline V lookup: CDR1 SGHVS, CDR2 FNYEAQ. V was shortened by 0 bases and J by 4 bases, with 10 bases between the two germline ends. The CDR3 has 14 amino acids. The CDR3 sequence: CASSLAGGTYEQYF. DNA for the CDR3: TGTGCCAGCAGCTTAGCGGGGGGAACTTACGAGCAGTACTTC. The complete variable domain, with remaining parts taken from reference TRBV7-6 and TRBJ2-7, reads GAGVSQSPRYKVTKRGQDVALRCDPISGHVSLYWYRQALGQGPEFLTYFNYEAQQDKSGLPNDRFSAERPEGSISTLTIQRTEQRDSAMYRCASSLAGGTYEQYFGPGTRLTVT.

The rearrangement uses TRBV12-3 or TRBV12-4 and TRBJ2-7; TRBD1 is a possible D gene (5 bases). The length of the CDR3 is 11 residues. The ends were cut back, 5 bases at V and 5 bases at J, with 7 bases in the middle. This CDR3 is CASSQGDEQYF. The CDR3, as DNA: TGTGCCAGCAGTCAGGGCGACGAGCAGTACTTC.

This clone was counted a few times. The J gene is TRBJ1-6, the V gene TRBV18; D is ambiguous. From germline, CDR1 is KGHSH and CDR2 LQKENI. The CDR3 spans 13 residues. V dropped 3 bases and J dropped 7 bases, with 7 bases sitting between them. This chain's CDR3 is CASSPQANSPLHF. The CDR3 DNA is TGTGCCAGCTCACCCCAGGCCAATTCACCCCTCCACTTT.